This record looks at one TCR beta chain sequence and its context. This specimen comes from a study of blood T cell repertoires in COVID-19. Study summary: Both acute and convalescent COVID-19 samples were obtained from the United States, Italy and Spain. PBMCs, B-cell-depleted T cells, or T cells were the source of the cDNA or gDNA that made up the material.

In the original analysis: From reference gene primer amplification, estimates of nucleated cell counts were derived. The table came from immunoSEQ multiplex PCR; TCRdb's copy has only in-frame clones and leaves some out. Clonal size and the V and J genes are those of that table, whereas D and trimming came from the DNA. The table records tens of thousands of clones, approximately 90% of them present only once. The TCR was taken from a human donor in a cohort sampled during active COVID-19. The specimen sequenced was peripheral blood.

CDR3 sequence reads: CASSPRVSNQPQHF. The CDR3 nucleotides read TGTGCCAGCAGCCCCCGGGTGAGCAATCAGCCCCAGCATTTT. The chain has TRBV2 and TRBJ1-5; D not resolved. Germline V gene data show CDR1 as SNHLY and CDR2 as FYNNEI. Trimming cost V 6 bases and J 1 base, with 10 bases left between them. The CDR3 is 14 amino acids.